Included here is one T cell receptor beta chain sequence, with context. Its target is not known. This specimen belongs to a study of chemoradiotherapy in HPV16-positive cancers. In the study overall: Functional T-cell assays on a couple of HPV16-positive patients' cells defined candidate HPV-specific clones and common TCR motifs.

The table came from immunoSEQ multiplex PCR; TCRdb's copy has only in-frame clones and leaves some out. The sample has about 4,000 clones, around 83% seen once; the top ten hold 8% to 9%. Repertoires were sampled repeatedly during chemoradiotherapy. Between the trimmed V and J ends, which lost 7 bases and 3 bases, there was a span of 9 bases. In germline, CDR1 is MRHNA, CDR2 SNTAGT. The CDR3 has 13 residues. Study-wide points: Only a couple of HPV16-positive patients supplied the functional HPV-specificity definition. Non-HPV-specific T cells did not expand in tumors during treatment, whereas candidate HPV-specific clones and E7-related motifs did.

This clonotype was obtained from a human donor with HPV-associated anogenital cancer. The J gene is TRBJ2-2, the V gene TRBV6-4; TRBD2 might be the D (5 bases). The sample here was tumor tissue, taken from a patient who underwent chemoradiotherapy. CDR3 amino acids: CASTNGDTGELFF. The CDR3 DNA sequence: TGTGCCAGCACCAACGGGGACACCGGGGAGCTGTTTTTT.